Listed below are T cell receptor beta chains from one sample, sequenced in a study of blood T cell repertoires in COVID-19. Clones were sequenced by immunoSEQ multiplex PCR, and TCRdb holds only the in-frame ones, with some missing. The sample yields some 400,000 clones, more than 80% seen once. The sequencing input was PBMCs or T cells enriched from blood (not recorded which). Source of these receptors: a man aged 25-40 years who had recovered from COVID-19. The CDR3 runs from the conserved cysteine through the conserved F or W. A D gene is named only where the DNA matches it firmly. Not all rows give a size; the values are once, few, many and, for expanded clones, a class.

>.|TRBD1|TRBJ1-2|TRBV27
CASRAGQHYGYTF
TGTGCCAGCAGGGCGGGACAGCACTATGGCTACACCTTC
>few|TRBD1|TRBJ1-6|TRBV2
CASSAPGTVGNSPLHF
TGTGCCAGCAGTGCCCCTGGGACAGTCGGGAATTCACCCCTCCACTTT
>.|.|TRBJ2-5|TRBV18
CASSPPGSYQETQYF
TGTGCCAGCTCACCACCGGGCAGTTACCAAGAGACCCAGTACTTC
>.|.|TRBJ2-5|TRBV14
CASSQVPETQYF
TGTGCCAGCAGCCAAGTTCCGGAGACCCAGTACTTC
>few|TRBD2|TRBJ2-3|TRBV28
CASRLAARKYF
TGTGCCAGCAGGCTAGCGGCCAGGAAGTATTTT
>.|.|TRBJ1-1|TRBV7-9
CASSPNAGANTEAFF
TGTGCCAGCAGCCCAAATGCTGGGGCGAACACTGAAGCTTTCTTT
>.|TRBD1|TRBJ2-6|TRBV12-5
CASGPGTGSFGANVLTF
TGTGCTAGTGGTCCCGGGACAGGGTCTTTTGGGGCCAACGTCCTGACTTTC
>.|.|TRBJ2-6|TRBV30
CAWSTGTGANVLTF
TGTGCCTGGAGTACCGGGACTGGGGCCAACGTCCTGACTTTC
>.|.|TRBJ1-5|TRBV2
CASSGQKNQPQHF
TGTGCCAGCAGTGGTCAGAAAAATCAGCCCCAGCATTTT
>once|TRBD2|TRBJ2-3|TRBV5-1
CASSFEPKGRGGREDTQYF
TGCGCCAGCAGCTTCGAGCCTAAAGGGCGAGGCGGGAGGGAAGATACGCAGTATTTT
>.|TRBD1|TRBJ1-1|TRBV5-1
CASSPRTGANTEAFF
TGCGCCAGCAGCCCGCGGACAGGGGCGAACACTGAAGCTTTCTTT
>.|.|TRBJ2-7|TRBV30
CAWSGRPGQSYEQYF
TGTGCCTGGAGTGGACGACCGGGACAAAGCTACGAGCAGTACTTC
>.|.|TRBJ2-2|TRBV27
CASSLTTGVGINTGELFF
TGTGCCAGCAGTCTTACCACCGGAGTCGGAATTAACACCGGGGAGCTGTTTTTT
>.|.|TRBJ1-6|TRBV27
CASSFRGGNSPLHF
TGTGCCAGCAGTTTTAGGGGTGGGAATTCACCCCTCCACTTT
>.|TRBD1|TRBJ1-5|TRBV28
CASISRGSQPQHF
TGTGCCAGCATTTCCAGGGGGTCCCAGCCCCAGCATTTT
>.|.|TRBJ2-2|TRBV4-1
CASRSGNTGELFF
TGCGCCAGCAGGTCCGGGAACACCGGGGAGCTGTTTTTT
>.|.|TRBJ1-1|TRBV21-1
CARLEAFF
TGTGCCAGATTAGAAGCTTTCTTT
>.|TRBD1|TRBJ2-2|TRBV27
CASTLQGQGLAGELFF
TGTGCCAGCACTCTCCAGGGACAGGGTCTCGCCGGGGAGCTGTTTTTT
>.|TRBD1|TRBJ1-5|TRBV10-3
CAISESPQGAQPQHF
TGTGCCATCAGTGAGTCCCCCCAGGGGGCTCAGCCCCAGCATTTT
>.|.|TRBJ2-3|TRBV28
CASSWGLDTQYF
TGTGCCAGCAGCTGGGGGCTTGATACGCAGTATTTT
>.|.|TRBJ1-6|TRBV15
CATSRDNRALHF
TGTGCCACCAGCAGAGATAACAGAGCCCTCCACTTT
>.|TRBD1|TRBJ2-7|TRBV2
CASGGQTIYEQYF
TGTGCCAGCGGGGGACAGACAATCTACGAGCAGTACTTC